This TCR beta chain was found in a study of blood T cells in healthy people across ages. V was cut by 2 bases and J by 3 bases, with 15 bases left in between. This CDR3 has 16 residues. CDR1 and CDR2 from the germline V gene are MNHEY and SMNVEV (reference sequence). Every donor contributed ten milliliters of peripheral blood by blood draw. It was with a sample-barcoded 5' primer and a J-beta primer mix that a second PCR of about 6 to 12 cycles was run. Each cDNA molecule, via a template-switch adaptor with 12 random nucleotides, was tagged. Via MiXCR, TCRdb re-called the 5' RACE reads, giving one row per CDR3 protein. The sample holds about 830,000 distinct CDR3 sequences; approximately 65% are singletons and the top ten take about a quarter.

The V gene is TRBV27, the J gene TRBJ2-3; D remains unclear. This TCR derives from a young man in good health. The sequencing sample was made of blood. The CDR3 nucleotides are TGTGCCAGCAGTTTAGGGCAGGTCCTTGAGACAGATACGCAGTATTTT. Its protein product is CASSLGQVLETDTQYF.